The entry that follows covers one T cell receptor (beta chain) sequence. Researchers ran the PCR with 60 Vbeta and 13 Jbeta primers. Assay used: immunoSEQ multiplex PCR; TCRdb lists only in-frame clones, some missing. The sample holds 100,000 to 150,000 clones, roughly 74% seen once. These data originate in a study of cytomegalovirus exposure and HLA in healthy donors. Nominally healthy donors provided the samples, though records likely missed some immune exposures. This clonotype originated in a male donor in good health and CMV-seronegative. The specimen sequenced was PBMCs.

CDR3 sequence (DNA): TGTGCCATCGGCTTTAGCTCGGGGACAGATACGCAGTATTTT. It is translated as CAIGFSSGTDTQYF. The chain uses TRBV10-3 and TRBJ2-3; TRBD2 is a possible D gene (5 bases). Germline V gives CDR1 ENHRY, CDR2 SYGVKD. V shed 8 bases and J shed 3 bases, with 15 bases lying between them. CDR3 size: 14 residues.